This TCR beta chain is from a study of radiation and T cells in renal cell carcinoma. The data were produced by immunoSEQ multiplex PCR, yet TCRdb's version contains in-frame clones alone and is incomplete. The sample records approximately 120,000 clones, approximately 80% being singletons. Time point: baseline pretreatment blood. Treatment noted: 15 Gy SBRT to primary tumor, nephrectomy 4 weeks later. Germline V lookup: CDR1 MDHEN, CDR2 SYDVKM. V shed 6 bases, J shed 3 bases, and the junction held 2 bases outside the gene matches. CDR3 length: 14 residues. Comments on this clone: Its antigen is unidentified.

General study results and limits: In blood, top tumor clones expanded by 2 weeks, shrinking by 4.

The TCR was taken from a woman aged 60-70 years with renal cell carcinoma. J is TRBJ1-4 and V is TRBV28, with 9 bases aligning to TRBD1. Sequenced material: blood, taken from a patient whose treatment included radiotherapy and nephrectomy. CDR3 sequence (DNA): TGTGCCAGCAGGACAGGGGGGCCTAATGAAAAACTGTTTTTT. It is translated as CASRTGGPNEKLFF.